The 5 T cell receptor beta chains given below trace back to one sample, sequenced in a study of CD8 T cells in ankylosing spondylitis. MiXCR was run by TCRdb on the 5' RACE reads, yielding one entry per CDR3 protein. The table has about 360,000 distinct CDR3 sequences, roughly 14% seen once. The specimen sequenced was blood, either unsorted or a sorted T cell fraction (not recorded which). The origin of the receptors is a male donor with ankylosing spondylitis or in good health (not recorded which).

The table lists this clonotype with a few counts. The rearrangement links TRBV7-9 to TRBJ2-1; 14 bases match TRBD2. The CDR3 has 15 residues. The junction had 2 bases not matched to a gene; V was cut back by 5 bases and J by 5 bases. CDR1 is SEHNR, CDR2 FQNEAQ, per germline (reference sequence). This chain's CDR3 is CASSPTSGGDNEQFF. The CDR3, as DNA: TGTGCCAGCAGCCCGACTAGCGGGGGGGACAATGAGCAGTTCTTC.

This rearrangement joins TRBV20-1 to TRBJ2-7; the match to TRBD2 covers 9 bases. Germline V gene sequence: CDR1 DFQATT, CDR2 SNEGSKA (reference sequence). CDR3 length: 11 amino acids. CDR3 region: CTASGIYEQYF. CDR3 sequence (DNA): TGCACGGCTAGCGGGATATACGAGCAGTACTTC.

The V gene is TRBV15, the J gene TRBJ2-1; D call uncertain. There are 15 residues in the CDR3. With 5 bases removed from V and 0 bases from J, the gap between germline ends came to 11 bases. CDR1 and CDR2 (germline): LNHNV, YYDKDF (reference sequence). CDR3: CATSPQWSSYNEQFF. The CDR3, as DNA: TGTGCCACCAGCCCCCAGTGGAGCTCCTACAATGAGCAGTTCTTC.

This clonotype has more than one count but fewer than ten. The gene calls are TRBV2 and TRBJ2-5; no reliable D call. This CDR3 comprises 11 residues. The germline V gene has CDR1 SNHLY and CDR2 FYNNEI. Trimming shortened V by 7 bases and J by 1 base, and 4 bases separated the two germline ends. Written as DNA, the CDR3 is TGTGCCAGCACCCTCCAAGAGACCCAGTACTTC. It specifies CASTLQETQYF.

This clonotype was counted between two and nine times. The chain combines TRBV10-2 with TRBJ2-7; TRBD1 matches at 8 bases. The V segment lost 0 bases and the J segment 5 bases; nucleotides outside the gene matches: 15. Germline V lookup: CDR1 WSHSY, CDR2 SAAADI. The CDR3 contains 18 residues. The CDR3 loop reads CASSESALRRGRLDEQYF. In DNA, the CDR3 is TGCGCCAGCAGTGAGTCCGCTTTACGCAGGGGGCGTTTGGACGAGCAGTACTTC.